Below are 28 T cell receptor beta chains sequenced from a single sample in a study of blood T cell repertoires in COVID-19. Sequenced by immunoSEQ multiplex PCR; TCRdb stores in-frame clones only, minus some. The sample yields approximately 250,000 clones, 80% to 90% seen once. The sequenced material came from peripheral blood. These receptors were obtained from a man aged 25-45 years with active or convalescent COVID-19.

The genes are TRBV7-9 and TRBJ1-1; D remains ambiguous. CDR1 is SEHNR, CDR2 FQNEAQ, per germline (reference sequence). The CDR3 length is 13 residues. V dropped 5 bases and J dropped 0 bases, with 7 bases sitting between them. The CDR3 is CASSRDLNTEAFF. For the CDR3, the DNA is TGTGCCAGCAGCCGGGATTTGAACACTGAAGCTTTCTTT.

The chain combines TRBV25-1 with TRBJ2-7; D ambiguous. Germline V gene sequence: CDR1 MGHDK, CDR2 SYGVNS. Trimming removed 1 base at V and 5 bases at J, with 6 bases between. The CDR3 runs to 12 residues. CDR3 DNA sequence: TGTGCCAGCAGTGAATTGCGAAACGAGCAGTACTTC. Amino acid sequence: CASSELRNEQYF.

The table lists this clone with a few counts. This rearrangement joins TRBV28 to TRBJ2-7; TRBD1 matches 7 bases. Germline values: CDR1 MDHEN, CDR2 SYDVKM. This CDR3 comprises 15 residues. V shed 3 bases and J 7 bases; nucleotides not matched to a gene: 12. This chain's CDR3 is CASSFALTGSREQYF. The CDR3 coding sequence is TGTGCCAGCAGTTTTGCTTTGACAGGGTCGCGGGAGCAGTACTTC.

V usage is TRBV7-9 and J usage is TRBJ1-2; D gene uncertain. The CDR3 extends over 14 amino acids. Germline values: CDR1 SEHNR, CDR2 FQNEAQ (reference sequence). Trimming removed 4 bases at V and 5 bases at J, with 14 bases between. CDR3 nucleotide sequence: TGTGCCAGCAGCTCCAGTGAAACCGCTTATGGCTACACCTTC. This translates into CASSSSETAYGYTF.

The rearrangement uses TRBV10-3 and TRBJ2-7, with TRBD1 matching over 7 bases. Trimming cost V 0 bases and J 2 bases; bases outside gene matches: 1. Germline CDR1 and CDR2: ENHRY and SYGVKD. This CDR3 is 14 amino acids long. CDR3 region: CAISESQGAYEQYF. The CDR3 nucleotides are TGTGCCATCAGTGAGTCTCAGGGGGCCTACGAGCAGTACTTC.

Turning to this clone: The CDR3 end shows no conserved phenylalanine or tryptophan, and so a read error is likely. Because the CDR3's place on the DNA is in doubt, the DNA is left out and the CDR3 is given as listed by TCRdb. The J gene is TRBJ1-2, the V gene TRBV30. The CDR3 is made up of 10 amino acids, end residues included. CDR1 and CDR2 (germline): GTSNPN, SVGIG (reference sequence). CDR3 loop: CAWSPISQEI.

The chain has TRBV19 and TRBJ2-1; no reliable D call. The V gene's germline CDR1 is LNHDA and CDR2 SQIVND (reference sequence). This CDR3 is 15 amino acids long. Trimming left V 2 bases short and J 4 bases short, with 12 bases between. The CDR3 reads CASSIPRLTYNEQFF. In DNA form, the CDR3 reads TGTGCCAGTAGTATACCGCGGCTCACGTACAATGAGCAGTTCTTC.

The chain links TRBV6-5 to TRBJ2-1; 8 bases agree with TRBD1. Germline lookup yields CDR1 MNHEY and CDR2 SVGAGI. The CDR3 is 15 residues long. V was pared by 6 bases and J by 7 bases, with 11 bases of the junction left unmatched. CDR3 DNA sequence: TGTGCCAGCAGCGGTACCGGGACAGGAAAAAATGAGCAGTTCTTC. This translates into CASSGTGTGKNEQFF.

This chain links TRBV3-1 (or the pseudogene TRBV3-2) with TRBJ1-6, with D possibly TRBD1 on 5 matching bases. Looked up from germline, CDR1 is LGHDT and CDR2 is YNNKEL (reference sequence). Trimming took 5 bases from V and 7 from J, leaving 15 bases between them. The CDR3 is 15 amino acids. CDR3 sequence: CASSVAGTTNSPLHF. The CDR3 coding sequence is TGTGCCAGCAGCGTTGCAGGGACTACCAATTCACCCCTCCACTTT.

J is TRBJ2-1 and V is TRBV20-1; possible D gene TRBD1, 5 bases. This CDR3 has 11 amino acids. V was cut by 6 bases and J by 7 bases, with 10 bases left in between. Germline V CDR1 and CDR2: DFQATT, SNEGSKA (reference sequence). CDR3 amino acids: CSANPGNEQFF. CDR3 sequence (DNA): TGCAGTGCCAACCCAGGGAATGAGCAGTTCTTC.

The V and J genes are TRBV19 and TRBJ1-4; TRBD1 matches at 8 bases. Germline trimming cut 9 bases from V and 5 bases from J; bases unmatched to any gene: 5. Germline CDR1 reads LNHDA; CDR2 reads SQIVND (reference sequence). The CDR3 runs 13 residues. Written as DNA, the CDR3 is TGTGCCAGCGCAGGGGGCCGAAATGAAAAACTGTTTTTT. Translation gives CASAGGRNEKLFF.

The V gene is TRBV9, the J gene TRBJ1-4, with D perhaps TRBD1 (6 bases). Trimming removed 2 bases from V and 7 bases from J, with 21 bases in between. The CDR3 runs to 17 residues. Germline lookup yields CDR1 SGDLS and CDR2 YYNGEE. The CDR3 coding sequence is TGTGCCAGCAGCGTGCGAGGGGGAGGGGTCCTGGGTGAAAAACTGTTTTTT. It specifies CASSVRGGGVLGEKLFF.

There are a few counts of this clone. The V call is TRBV7-9, the J call TRBJ2-7, with 9 nucleotides matching TRBD1. The germline gives CDR1 SEHNR, CDR2 FQNEAQ (reference sequence). V was clipped by 1 base and J by 3 bases; unmatched bases: 1. This CDR3 has 14 amino acids. The CDR3 here is CASSLGTGVYEQYF. Here the CDR3 DNA reads TGTGCCAGCAGCTTAGGGACAGGGGTCTACGAGCAGTACTTC.

The rearrangement uses TRBV7-2 and TRBJ2-3; D gene unclear. This CDR3 has 14 residues. Germline-derived CDR1 and CDR2 are SGHTA and FQGNSA. Deletions cut 1 base from V and 1 base from J, with 6 bases between. CDR3 sequence reads: CASSLGAGTDTQYF. The CDR3 DNA follows: TGTGCCAGCAGCTTAGGTGCGGGCACAGATACGCAGTATTTT.

The genes are TRBV6-1 and TRBJ1-2, with TRBD1 matching over 8 bases. The CDR3 runs to 15 residues. Trimming took 0 bases from V and 5 from J; bases not matched to a gene: 5. Germline CDR1 reads MNHNS; CDR2 reads SASEGT. The CDR3 bases are TGTGCCAGCAGTGAAGCGGCCGGGACAGGATATGGCTACACCTTC. This codes for CASSEAAGTGYGYTF.

This chain uses TRBV27 with TRBJ2-5; TRBD2 matches 9 bases. V shed 4 bases, J shed 5 bases, and the junction held 8 bases outside the gene matches. The length of the CDR3 is 15 residues. Germline V lookup: CDR1 MNHEY, CDR2 SMNVEV (reference sequence). CDR3 bases: TGTGCCAGCAGTTCGAAAACCACTAGCGGGGAGACCCAGTACTTC. Its translation: CASSSKTTSGETQYF.

The chain links TRBV9 to TRBJ2-1; TRBD1 is a possible D gene (5 bases). This CDR3 is built from 17 residues. V was clipped by 3 bases and J by 0 bases, with 16 bases between them. CDR1 is SGDLS, CDR2 YYNGEE, per germline. The CDR3 loop is CASSGFRGRSSYNEQFF. CDR3 nucleotide sequence: TGTGCCAGCAGCGGGTTTAGGGGCAGGAGCTCCTACAATGAGCAGTTCTTC.

The chain joins TRBV29-1 to TRBJ1-1; D is undetermined. Looked up from germline, CDR1 is SQVTM and CDR2 is ANQGSEA. V was trimmed by 2 bases and J by 7 bases, leaving 23 bases between them. The CDR3 contains 16 residues. The CDR3: CSVESFDVGTTIEAFF. The CDR3 DNA is TGCAGCGTTGAAAGCTTTGACGTGGGTACTACCATTGAAGCTTTCTTT.

The V gene is TRBV15, the J gene TRBJ1-3, with D unclear. Trimming removed 0 bases at V and 8 bases at J, with 14 bases between. The CDR3 length is 15 residues. The germline V gene encodes CDR1 LNHNV and CDR2 YYDKDF (reference sequence). The CDR3 sequence is CATSRDLPPVYTIYF. In nucleotides, the CDR3 is TGTGCCACCAGCAGAGATCTCCCCCCGGTCTACACCATATATTTT.

The rearrangement links TRBV5-6 to TRBJ2-7; TRBD1 aligns across 10 bases. J lost 6 bases, V lost 1 base, and 4 bases had no gene match. The CDR3 has 14 residues. CDR1 is SGHDT, CDR2 YYEEEE, per germline. The CDR3 reads CASSLWDRGGEQYF. In DNA, the CDR3 is TGTGCCAGCAGCTTGTGGGACAGGGGCGGCGAGCAGTACTTC.

The CDR3 loop is CASSLVSGTSGGQTDTQYF. The CDR3 nucleotides read TGCGCCAGCAGCTTGGTTTCCGGGACTAGCGGGGGGCAGACAGATACGCAGTATTTT. J is TRBJ2-3 and V is TRBV5-1, with 15 bases fitting TRBD2. The V segment lost 0 bases and the J segment 3 bases; nucleotides outside the gene matches: 8. Germline V gene sequence: CDR1 SGHRS, CDR2 YFSETQ. The length of the CDR3 is 19 residues.

The chain has TRBV3-1 (or the pseudogene TRBV3-2) and TRBJ2-3; tentative D call: TRBD2 (5 bases). V lost 0 bases and J lost 9, with 13 bases in between. The CDR3 has 14 amino acids. From germline, CDR1 is LGHDT and CDR2 YNNKEL (reference sequence). CDR3 nucleotide sequence: TGTGCCAGCAGCCAAGATGAGGGTCTAGAGACGCAGTATTTT. It specifies CASSQDEGLETQYF.

This clone was observed a single time. The J gene is TRBJ2-5, the V gene TRBV9; D remains ambiguous. Germline V gene lookup returns CDR1 SGDLS and CDR2 YYNGEE. The ends were cut back, 0 bases at V and 5 bases at J, with 8 bases in the middle. The CDR3 contains 13 residues. The CDR3 sequence is CASSVDIQETQYF. The CDR3 nucleotides are TGTGCCAGCAGCGTAGATATTCAGGAGACCCAGTACTTC.

This chain joins TRBV10-1 and TRBJ1-2; D unresolved. V gave up 8 bases and J gave up 0 bases, with 10 bases separating them. This CDR3 is built from 13 residues. The V gene's germline CDR1 is WNHNN and CDR2 SYGVQD (reference sequence). The CDR3 loop is CASSQSANYGYTF. DNA for the CDR3: TGCGCCAGCTCACAGTCAGCTAACTATGGCTACACCTTC.

The genes are TRBV4-3 and TRBJ2-7; 7 bases match TRBD1. V lost 4 bases, J lost 2 bases, and 8 bases stayed unmatched. The CDR3 sequence is 15 residues long. Germline loops: CDR1 LGHNA, CDR2 YSLEER. The CDR3 DNA is TGCGCCAGCAGCCTTGGGACAGCGAAGACCTACGAGCAGTACTTC. It is translated as CASSLGTAKTYEQYF.

This chain uses TRBV7-9 with TRBJ2-1; TRBD1 matches 8 bases. This CDR3 comprises 12 residues. With 6 bases clipped from V and 12 bases from J, the junction kept 7 bases outside the gene matches. CDR1 is SEHNR, CDR2 FQNEAQ, per germline (reference sequence). CDR3 region: CASRTRGRAQFF. Here the CDR3 DNA reads TGTGCCAGCAGGACCAGGGGGCGCGCGCAGTTCTTC.

The rearrangement uses TRBV19 and TRBJ1-4; D not resolved. The CDR3 loop spans 15 amino acids. CDR1 and CDR2 (germline): LNHDA, SQIVND (reference sequence). V shed 9 bases and J shed 0 bases, with 14 bases lying between them. CDR3: CASSLQATTNEKLFF. DNA of the CDR3: TGTGCCAGCTCACTCCAGGCCACAACTAATGAAAAACTGTTTTTT.

This chain uses TRBV5-1 with TRBJ1-2; D not certain. Trimming removed 0 bases from V and 8 bases from J, with 14 bases in between. CDR1 SGHRS and CDR2 YFSETQ come from the germline V gene. This CDR3 region has 14 residues. The CDR3 loop reads CASSLAPQDRGYTF. CDR3 in DNA: TGCGCCAGCAGCTTGGCCCCGCAGGATCGGGGCTACACCTTC.